The 9 T cell receptor beta chains presented below share a single source sample, sequenced in a study of OX40 agonist ivuxolimab in advanced cancers. Sequencing was performed with immunoSEQ multiplex PCR; in TCRdb, only in-frame clones are kept and a portion is missing. This sample yields tens of thousands of clones, of which 70% to 90% are seen a single time; roughly 0.89% belongs to the top ten. The sample was CD4+ or CD8+ T cells sorted from blood, taken in a trial of the OX40 agonist ivuxolimab. Receptors originate from an adult with an advanced solid tumor such as melanoma, head and neck, liver or kidney cancer.

The chain couples TRBV5-1 to TRBJ1-5; possibly TRBD1 for D (5 bases). Germline V lookup: CDR1 SGHRS, CDR2 YFSETQ. Trimming removed 4 bases at V and 5 bases at J, with 13 bases between. This CDR3 comprises 14 residues. The CDR3: CASSPRGMDQPQHF. The DNA for the CDR3 is TGCGCCAGCAGCCCCCGGGGGATGGATCAGCCCCAGCATTTT. The full variable domain, with the rest looked up from reference TRBV5-1 and TRBJ1-5, is KAGVTQTPRYLIKTRGQQVTLSCSPISGHRSVSWYQQTPGQGLQFLFEYFSETQRNKGNFPGRFSGRQFSNSRSEMNVSTLELGDSALYLCASSPRGMDQPQHFGDGTRLSIL.

The rearrangement uses TRBV6-5 and TRBJ2-7, with 12 nucleotides matching TRBD2. Germline V gene lookup returns CDR1 MNHEY and CDR2 SVGAGI. This CDR3 has 15 amino acids. V was clipped by 6 bases and J by 2 bases; unmatched bases: 5. The CDR3 region has the DNA TGTGCCAGCAGATTGACTAGCGGGAGCCCCTACGAGCAGTACTTC. It specifies CASRLTSGSPYEQYF.

The rearrangement joins TRBV28 to TRBJ1-2; 7 bases fit TRBD1. The CDR3 is 14 amino acids. V was pared by 7 bases and J by 1 base, with 6 bases of the junction left unmatched. Germline loops: CDR1 MDHEN, CDR2 SYDVKM. The CDR3 region has the DNA TGTGCCAGCAACCCAAACAGGGGTAACTATGGCTACACCTTC. Translation gives CASNPNRGNYGYTF.

The chain carries TRBV18 and TRBJ2-7, with D possibly matching TRBD1 (6 bases). Germline V gene lookup returns CDR1 KGHSH and CDR2 LQKENI. The CDR3 is 14 amino acids. Trimming stripped 3 bases from V and 1 base from J, with 10 bases between. CDR3 DNA sequence: TGTGCCAGCTCACCGGGACAATTATCCTACGAGCAGTACTTC. As protein: CASSPGQLSYEQYF.

V usage is TRBV5-4 and J usage is TRBJ2-5; TRBD2 agrees at 9 bases. The CDR3 has 16 amino acids. In germline, CDR1 is SGHNT, CDR2 YYREEE (reference sequence). J lost 5 bases, V lost 4 bases, and 12 bases had no gene match. The CDR3 here is CASSLEAGGGGETQYF. The CDR3 DNA reads TGTGCCAGCAGCCTGGAGGCGGGAGGGGGCGGGGAGACCCAGTACTTC.

V gene TRBV25-1 combines with J gene TRBJ1-2; no reliable D call. The V end was cut by 8 bases, the J end by 8 bases, with 21 bases between. The CDR3 has 14 amino acids. Germline V CDR1 and CDR2: MGHDK, SYGVNS. The CDR3 here is CASATSGSRVGYTF. CDR3 coding DNA: TGTGCCAGCGCCACCTCTGGGAGCCGGGTCGGCTACACCTTC.

The chain couples TRBV7-3 to TRBJ1-6; D gene unclear. There are 13 residues in the CDR3. CDR1 and CDR2 from the germline V gene are SGHTA and FQGTGA. V lost 5 bases and J 9 bases, leaving 11 bases between the germline ends. CDR3 nucleotide sequence: TGTGCCAGCAGCAAGTTTGAAGGTTCACCCCTCCACTTT. Its protein product is CASSKFEGSPLHF.

This chain links TRBV5-1 with TRBJ2-2; no definite D call. Trimming removed 0 bases from V and 2 bases from J, with 8 bases in between. Germline V gives CDR1 SGHRS, CDR2 YFSETQ. CDR3 size: 15 residues. The CDR3 DNA sequence: TGCGCCAGCAGCTTGGTGACGGTAAACACCGGGGAGCTGTTTTTT. Encoded protein: CASSLVTVNTGELFF.

The chain uses TRBV30 and TRBJ2-1; D is possibly TRBD2 (6 bases). Trimming left V 3 bases short and J 7 bases short, with 10 bases between. This CDR3 is built from 12 residues. Per the germline V gene, CDR1 is GTSNPN and CDR2 is SVGIG (reference sequence). CDR3 in DNA: TGTGCCTGGAGACCAGGGAGGAATGAGCAGTTCTTC. Translated: CAWRPGRNEQFF. Together with reference TRBV30 and TRBJ2-1, the CDR3 gives the full variable domain: SQTIHQWPATLVQPVGSPLSLECTVEGTSNPNLYWYRQAAGRGLQLLFYSVGIGQISSEVPQNLSASRPQDRQFILSSKKLLLSDSGFYLCAWRPGRNEQFFGPGTRLTVL.